The 9 T cell receptor beta chains below were found in one sample sequenced in a study of tumour-infiltrating T cells in Burkitt lymphoma. Using immunoSEQ multiplex PCR, the repertoire was profiled, and TCRdb retains in-frame clones only, with some absent. Here the sample spans 2,500 to 3,000 clones, more than 75% being singletons. The sequenced material came from tumor tissue. All receptors come from a human donor with diffuse large B-cell lymphoma.

The V gene is TRBV10-3, the J gene TRBJ1-2, with 8 bases matching TRBD1. This CDR3 has 14 residues. The germline CDR1 and CDR2 sequences are ENHRY and SYGVKD. V trimming: 4 bases; J trimming: 0 bases; junction bases outside the gene matches: 1. CDR3 bases: TGTGCCATCAGTGTGACAGGGGCTAACTATGGCTACACCTTC. Translated: CAISVTGANYGYTF.

J is TRBJ2-2 and V is TRBV11-1; maybe TRBD2 (6 bases). The CDR3 spans 15 residues. The germline gives CDR1 SGHAT, CDR2 FQDESV (reference sequence). V was cut by 8 bases and J by 1 base, with 14 bases left in between. The CDR3 is CASRKGGMNTGELFF. The CDR3, as DNA: TGTGCCAGCCGAAAAGGCGGGATGAACACCGGGGAGCTGTTTTTT.

The sample holds one count of this clone. V is TRBV9 and J is TRBJ2-5; 8 bases map to TRBD2. Germline CDR1 SGDLS, CDR2 YYNGEE. V lost 0 bases, J lost 1 base, and 8 bases stayed unmatched. The CDR3 loop spans 17 amino acids. CDR3 nucleotide sequence: TGTGCCAGCAGCGTAGGAGGGGCGGGGGGTACCCAAGAGACCCAGTACTTC. It codes for CASSVGGAGGTQETQYF. Drawing the rest from reference TRBV9 and TRBJ2-5, the complete variable domain is DSGVTQTPKHLITATGQRVTLRCSPRSGDLSVYWYQQSLDQGLQFLIQYYNGEERAKGNILERFSAQQFPDLHSELNLSSLELGDSALYFCASSVGGAGGTQETQYFGPGTRLLVL.

This chain links TRBV2 with TRBJ1-2, with no clear D. The V end was cut by 1 base, the J end by 8 bases, with 5 bases between. The CDR3 is 11 residues long. Germline V CDR1 and CDR2: SNHLY, FYNNEI. DNA of the CDR3: TGTGCCAGCAGTGAAGTCGTGGGCTACACCTTC. It translates to CASSEVVGYTF.

The J gene is TRBJ2-7, the V gene TRBV7-9; TRBD2 might be the D (6 bases). The germline V gene encodes CDR1 SEHNR and CDR2 FQNEAQ (reference sequence). Trimming took off 4 bases at V and 2 bases at J, with 12 bases between the two ends. The CDR3 loop spans 14 amino acids. The CDR3 is CASSYSSGPYEQYF. The CDR3 bases are TGTGCCAGCAGCTACAGTAGCGGCCCCTACGAGCAGTACTTC.

This chain connects TRBV6-5 to TRBJ2-5, with D hard to call. Germline CDR1 is MNHEY and CDR2 is SVGAGI. V lost 5 bases, J lost 0 bases, and 13 bases lay in between. CDR3 length equals 15 residues. The CDR3 here is CASSGRLWDQETQYF. The CDR3 DNA sequence: TGTGCCAGCAGTGGCAGACTTTGGGACCAAGAGACCCAGTACTTC.

The chain combines TRBV6-6 with TRBJ2-1, with D possibly TRBD1 on 6 matching bases. Germline V gene lookup returns CDR1 MNHNY and CDR2 SVGAGI (reference sequence). The ends were cut back, 6 bases at V and 4 bases at J, with 10 bases in the middle. The CDR3 extends over 13 amino acids. CDR3 region: CASREDRYNEQFF. The CDR3 region has the DNA TGTGCCAGCAGAGAAGACAGGTACAATGAGCAGTTCTTC.

For the CDR3, the DNA is TGTGCCAGCAGTGCGGACAGGGGGCTTTACAATGAGCAGTTCTTC. Translated: CASSADRGLYNEQFF. This chain joins TRBV6-1 and TRBJ2-1, with TRBD1 identical over 11 bases. The CDR3 contains 15 residues. Germline V CDR1 and CDR2: MNHNS, SASEGT. The V segment lost 4 bases and the J segment 4 bases; nucleotides outside the gene matches: 3.

This clone came up a few times. The V and J genes are TRBV7-2 and TRBJ2-1; TRBD2 agrees at 8 bases. V shed 3 bases and J 0 bases; nucleotides not matched to a gene: 4. In germline, CDR1 is SGHTA, CDR2 FQGNSA. The CDR3 contains 16 residues. The CDR3 loop is CASSLTSESSYNEQFF. The CDR3 DNA sequence: TGTGCCAGCAGCTTGACTAGCGAGAGCTCCTACAATGAGCAGTTCTTC.